This TCR beta chain was recorded in a study of T cells in Graves' hyperthyroidism and ophthalmopathy. Study results and caveats: From stable hyperthyroidism, ophthalmopathy was separated by a 13 V-J model. Most clonotypes expanded in the thyroid (above 0.001) were also present in blood.

This clonotype was counted ten times or more. Its specificity is not known. Ophthalmopathy patients had moderate-to-severe active disease, CAS ≥3, NOSPECS ≥4, and disease duration under 3 months. The diagnostic basis comprised clinical symptoms, serum thyroxine and TRAb, thyroid ultrasound and orbital computed tomography. The CDR3 extends over 12 amino acids. V was pared by 6 bases and J by 7 bases, with 10 bases between. Amplification yielded TCR beta CDR3 regions, with RNA transcripts as the source. TCR CDR3 underwent first-round RT-PCR with the HTBI primer set. TCRdb re-derived calls from the multiplex PCR reads in MiXCR, one entry per CDR3 protein. The table shows 400,000 to 500,000 distinct CDR3 sequences, with over 12% occurring only once.

Material for sequencing was blood. V is TRBV12-3 or TRBV12-4 and J is TRBJ2-1; D gene ambiguous. The TCR comes from a man aged 18 to 29 with Graves' ophthalmopathy. The CDR3 region is CASRGERNEQFF. The CDR3 DNA reads TGTGCCAGCAGAGGAGAGCGTAATGAGCAGTTCTTC.